This record looks at one T cell receptor (beta chain) sequence and its context. No antigen is known for it. The data were taken from a study of shared clonotypes between healthy human individuals. Findings and limits, study-wide: What naive subsets generally showed was a larger estimated richness than memory subsets showed. Shared clonotypes across all four donors exceeded non-shared ones in generation probability.

Into CD45RA+ naive and CD45RA-negative memory subsets, the CD4+ cells were split. The CDR3 extends over 15 amino acids. Germline CDR1 and CDR2: LNHDA and SQIVND (reference sequence). Trimming removed 1 base at V and 2 bases at J, with 12 bases between. Some clones are missing from TCRdb's copy, which holds only in-frame ones; the method was immunoSEQ multiplex PCR. There are more than 2 million clones in the sample; 85% to 95% occur only once, and 0.13% lies in the top ten. Input material: naive CD4+ T cells sorted from blood. Subset of the sample: CD45RA+ positively selected. This TCR was recovered from a man between 18 and 35 years old in good health. V is TRBV19 and J is TRBJ2-7; D remains ambiguous. CDR3 region: CASSIGGSVAYEQYF. The CDR3, as DNA: TGTGCCAGTAGTATAGGAGGTTCGGTTGCCTACGAGCAGTACTTC.